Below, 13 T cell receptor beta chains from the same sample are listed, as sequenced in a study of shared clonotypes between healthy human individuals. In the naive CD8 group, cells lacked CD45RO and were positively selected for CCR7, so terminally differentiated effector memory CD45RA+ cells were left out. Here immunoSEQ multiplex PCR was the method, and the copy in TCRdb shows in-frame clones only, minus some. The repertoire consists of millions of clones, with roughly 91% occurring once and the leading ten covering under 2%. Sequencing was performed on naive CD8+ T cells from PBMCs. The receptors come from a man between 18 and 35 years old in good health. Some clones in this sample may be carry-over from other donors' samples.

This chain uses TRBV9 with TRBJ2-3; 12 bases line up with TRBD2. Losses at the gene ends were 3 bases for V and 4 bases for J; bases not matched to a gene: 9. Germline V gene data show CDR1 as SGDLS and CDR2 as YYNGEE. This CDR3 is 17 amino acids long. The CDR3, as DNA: TGTGCCAGCAGCGAGAGGAGACTAGCGGGAGTCTCAGATACGCAGTATTTT. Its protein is CASSERRLAGVSDTQYF.

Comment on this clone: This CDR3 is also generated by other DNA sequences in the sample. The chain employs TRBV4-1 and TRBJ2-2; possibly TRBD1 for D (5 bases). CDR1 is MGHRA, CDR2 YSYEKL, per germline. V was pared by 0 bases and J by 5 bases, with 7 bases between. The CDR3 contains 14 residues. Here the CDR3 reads CASSQESGTGELFF. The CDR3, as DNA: TGCGCCAGCAGCCAAGAATCAGGGACCGGGGAGCTGTTTTTT.

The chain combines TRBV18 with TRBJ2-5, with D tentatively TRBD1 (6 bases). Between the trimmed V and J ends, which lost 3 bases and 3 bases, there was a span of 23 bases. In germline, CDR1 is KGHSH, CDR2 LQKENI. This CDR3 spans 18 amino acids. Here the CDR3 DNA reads TGTGCCAGCTCACCCAACAACCTACACCGGGACACGAAAGAGACCCAGTACTTC. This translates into CASSPNNLHRDTKETQYF.

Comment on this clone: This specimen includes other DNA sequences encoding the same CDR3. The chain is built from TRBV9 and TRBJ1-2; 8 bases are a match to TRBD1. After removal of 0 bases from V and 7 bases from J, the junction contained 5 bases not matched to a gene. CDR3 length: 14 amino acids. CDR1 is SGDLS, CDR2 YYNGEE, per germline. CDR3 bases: TGTGCCAGCAGCGTAGACCAGGGGGCGCTTGGCTACACCTTC. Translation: CASSVDQGALGYTF.

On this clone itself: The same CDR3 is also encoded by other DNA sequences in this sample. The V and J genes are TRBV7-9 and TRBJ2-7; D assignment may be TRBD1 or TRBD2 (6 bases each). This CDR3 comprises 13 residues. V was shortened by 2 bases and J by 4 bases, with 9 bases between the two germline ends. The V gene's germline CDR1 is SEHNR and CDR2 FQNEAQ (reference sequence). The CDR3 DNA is TGTGCCAGCAGCTTACAGGGGAGGTACGAGCAGTACTTC. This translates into CASSLQGRYEQYF.

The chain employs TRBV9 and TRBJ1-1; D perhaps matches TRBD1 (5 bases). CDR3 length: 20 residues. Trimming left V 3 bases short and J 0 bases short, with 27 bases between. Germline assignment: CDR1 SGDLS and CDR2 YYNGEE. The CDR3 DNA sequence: TGTGCCAGCAGCGCCTCGGTCTCCTACGACAGTCTGCCCATGAACACTGAAGCTTTCTTT. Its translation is CASSASVSYDSLPMNTEAFF.

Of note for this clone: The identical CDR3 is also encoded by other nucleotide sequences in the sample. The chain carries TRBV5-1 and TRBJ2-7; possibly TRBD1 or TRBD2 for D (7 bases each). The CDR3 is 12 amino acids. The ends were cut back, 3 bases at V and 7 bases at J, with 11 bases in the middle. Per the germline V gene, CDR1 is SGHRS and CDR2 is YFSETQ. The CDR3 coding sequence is TGCGCCAGCAGCTCCAGGGGGGGAGAGCAGTACTTC. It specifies CASSSRGGEQYF.

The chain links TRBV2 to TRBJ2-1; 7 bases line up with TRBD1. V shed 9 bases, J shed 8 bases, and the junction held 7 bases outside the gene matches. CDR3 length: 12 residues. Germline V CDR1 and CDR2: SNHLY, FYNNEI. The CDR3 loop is CASTGERDEQFF. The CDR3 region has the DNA TGTGCCAGTACAGGGGAGCGCGATGAGCAGTTCTTC.

CDR3 in amino acids: CASSQEAGGWEYEQYF. The CDR3 region has the DNA TGCGCCAGCAGCCAGGAAGCGGGAGGGTGGGAGTACGAGCAGTACTTC. The chain is built from TRBV4-3 and TRBJ2-7, with 10 bases matching TRBD2. Germline V gene lookup returns CDR1 LGHNA and CDR2 YSLEER. The V segment lost 3 bases and the J segment 4 bases; nucleotides outside the gene matches: 9. The CDR3 is 16 residues long.

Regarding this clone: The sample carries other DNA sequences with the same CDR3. The CDR3 loop reads CAISESGQGLPEQYF. CDR3 nucleotide sequence: TGTGCCATCAGTGAGTCGGGACAGGGCCTCCCCGAGCAGTACTTC. The rearrangement links TRBV10-3 to TRBJ2-7; 9 bases are a match to TRBD1. Trimming removed 0 bases from V and 6 bases from J; junction bases left unmatched: 6. The CDR3 extends over 15 amino acids. The germline CDR1 and CDR2 sequences are ENHRY and SYGVKD.

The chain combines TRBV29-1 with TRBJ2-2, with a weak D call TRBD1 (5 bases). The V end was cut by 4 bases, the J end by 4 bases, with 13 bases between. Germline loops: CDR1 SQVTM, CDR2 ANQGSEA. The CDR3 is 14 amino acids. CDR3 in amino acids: CSVGNRRVTGELFF. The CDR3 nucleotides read TGCAGCGTTGGAAACAGGAGAGTCACCGGGGAGCTGTTTTTT.

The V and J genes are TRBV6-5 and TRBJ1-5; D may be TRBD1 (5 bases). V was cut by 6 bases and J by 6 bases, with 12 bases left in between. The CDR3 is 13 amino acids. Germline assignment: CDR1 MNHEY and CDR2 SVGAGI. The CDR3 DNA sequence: TGTGCCAGCAGCCAGGGAAGGGGTCAGCCCCAGCATTTT. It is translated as CASSQGRGQPQHF.

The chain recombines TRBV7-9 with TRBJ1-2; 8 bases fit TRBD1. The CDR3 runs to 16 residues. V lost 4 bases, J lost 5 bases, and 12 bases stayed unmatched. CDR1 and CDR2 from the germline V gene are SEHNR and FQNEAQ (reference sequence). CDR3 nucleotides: TGTGCCAGCAGCTCAAATGATAACAGGGGGTGGTATGGCTACACCTTC. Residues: CASSSNDNRGWYGYTF.